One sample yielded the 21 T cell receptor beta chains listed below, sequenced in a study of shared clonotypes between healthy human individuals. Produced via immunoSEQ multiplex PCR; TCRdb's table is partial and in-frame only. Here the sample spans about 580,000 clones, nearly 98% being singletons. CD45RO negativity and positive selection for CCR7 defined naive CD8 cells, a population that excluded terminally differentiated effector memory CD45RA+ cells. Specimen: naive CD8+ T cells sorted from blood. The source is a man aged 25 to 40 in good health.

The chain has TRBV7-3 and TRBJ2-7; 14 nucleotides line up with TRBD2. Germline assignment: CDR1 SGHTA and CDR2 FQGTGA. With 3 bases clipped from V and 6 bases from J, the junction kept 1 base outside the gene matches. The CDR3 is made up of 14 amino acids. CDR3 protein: CASSLGLAGAEQYF. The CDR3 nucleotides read TGTGCCAGCAGCTTGGGACTAGCGGGAGCCGAGCAGTACTTC.

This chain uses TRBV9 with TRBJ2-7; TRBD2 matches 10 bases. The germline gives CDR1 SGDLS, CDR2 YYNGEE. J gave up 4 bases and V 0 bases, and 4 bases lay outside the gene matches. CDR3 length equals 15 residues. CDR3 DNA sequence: TGTGCCAGCAGCGTAGATAGCGGGAGGCCTTACGAGCAGTACTTC. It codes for CASSVDSGRPYEQYF.

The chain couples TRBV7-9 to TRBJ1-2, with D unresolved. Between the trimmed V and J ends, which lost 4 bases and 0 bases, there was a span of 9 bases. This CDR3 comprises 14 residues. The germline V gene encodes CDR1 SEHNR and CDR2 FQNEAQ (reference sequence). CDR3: CASSSVLSNYGYTF. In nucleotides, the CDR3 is TGTGCCAGCAGCTCTGTATTGTCTAACTATGGCTACACCTTC. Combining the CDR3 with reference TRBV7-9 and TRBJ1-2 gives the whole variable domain DTGVSQNPRHKITKRGQNVTFRCDPISEHNRLYWYRQTLGQGPEFLTYFQNEAQLEKSRLLSDRFSAERPKGSFSTLEIQRTEQGDSAMYLCASSSVLSNYGYTFGSGTRLTVV.

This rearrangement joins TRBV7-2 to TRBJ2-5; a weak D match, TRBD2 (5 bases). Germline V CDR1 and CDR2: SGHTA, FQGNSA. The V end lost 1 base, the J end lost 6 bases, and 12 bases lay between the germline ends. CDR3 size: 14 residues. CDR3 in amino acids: CASSLVGSAKTQYF. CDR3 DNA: TGTGCCAGCAGCTTAGTGGGGAGTGCGAAGACCCAGTACTTC. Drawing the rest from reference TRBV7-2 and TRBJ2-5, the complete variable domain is GAGVSQSPSNKVTEKGKDVELRCDPISGHTALYWYRQSLGQGLEFLIYFQGNSAPDKSGLPSDRFSAERTGGSVSTLTIQRTQQEDSAVYLCASSLVGSAKTQYFGPGTRLLVL.

The CDR3 region has the DNA TGCGCCAGCAGCTTAGGACAGGGTCGAGGCACCGGGGAGCTGTTTTTT. Protein: CASSLGQGRGTGELFF. The V and J genes are TRBV5-1 and TRBJ2-2, with 8 bases matching TRBD1. Germline-derived CDR1 and CDR2 are SGHRS and YFSETQ. The CDR3 totals 16 residues. V was pared by 2 bases and J by 4 bases, with 7 bases of the junction left unmatched.

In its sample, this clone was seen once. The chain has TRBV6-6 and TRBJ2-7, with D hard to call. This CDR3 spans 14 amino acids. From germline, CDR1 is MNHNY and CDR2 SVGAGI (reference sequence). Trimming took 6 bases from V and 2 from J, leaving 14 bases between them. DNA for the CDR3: TGTGCCAGCAGGGGAACCTGGACCGCCTACGAGCAGTACTTC. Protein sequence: CASRGTWTAYEQYF.

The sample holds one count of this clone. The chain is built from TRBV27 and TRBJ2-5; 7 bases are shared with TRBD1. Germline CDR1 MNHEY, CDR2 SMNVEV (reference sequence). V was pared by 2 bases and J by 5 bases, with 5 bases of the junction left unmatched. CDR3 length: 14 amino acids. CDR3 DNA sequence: TGTGCCAGCAGTTTAACAGGGGTCGAGGAGACCCAGTACTTC. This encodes CASSLTGVEETQYF.

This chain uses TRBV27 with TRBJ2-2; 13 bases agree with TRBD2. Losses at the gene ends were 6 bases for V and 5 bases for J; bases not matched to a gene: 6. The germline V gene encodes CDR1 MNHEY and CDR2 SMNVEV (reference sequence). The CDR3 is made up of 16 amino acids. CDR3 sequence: CASRGLAGWGTGELFF. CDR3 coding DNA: TGTGCCAGCAGGGGACTAGCGGGATGGGGTACCGGGGAGCTGTTTTTT.

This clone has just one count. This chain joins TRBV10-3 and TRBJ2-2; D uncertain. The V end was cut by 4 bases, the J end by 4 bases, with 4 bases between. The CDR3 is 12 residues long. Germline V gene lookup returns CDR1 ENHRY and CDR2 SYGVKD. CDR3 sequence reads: CAISVGTGELFF. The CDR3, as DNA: TGTGCCATCAGTGTGGGCACCGGGGAGCTGTTTTTT.

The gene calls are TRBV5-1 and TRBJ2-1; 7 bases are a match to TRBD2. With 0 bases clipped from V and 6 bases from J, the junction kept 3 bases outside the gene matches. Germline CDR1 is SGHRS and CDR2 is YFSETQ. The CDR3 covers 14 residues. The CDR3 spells CASSLGLAVNEQFF. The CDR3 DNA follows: TGCGCCAGCAGCTTGGGTCTAGCGGTCAATGAGCAGTTCTTC. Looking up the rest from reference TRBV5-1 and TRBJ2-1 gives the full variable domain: KAGVTQTPRYLIKTRGQQVTLSCSPISGHRSVSWYQQTPGQGLQFLFEYFSETQRNKGNFPGRFSGRQFSNSRSEMNVSTLELGDSALYLCASSLGLAVNEQFFGPGTRLTVL.

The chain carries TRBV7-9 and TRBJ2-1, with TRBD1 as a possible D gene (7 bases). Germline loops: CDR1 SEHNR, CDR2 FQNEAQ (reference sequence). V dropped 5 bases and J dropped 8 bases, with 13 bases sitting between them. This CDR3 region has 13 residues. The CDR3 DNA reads TGTGCCAGCAGCGCCAGGGGGGACTATGAGCAGTTCTTC. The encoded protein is CASSARGDYEQFF. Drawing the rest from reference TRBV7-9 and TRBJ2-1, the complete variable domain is DTGVSQNPRHKITKRGQNVTFRCDPISEHNRLYWYRQTLGQGPEFLTYFQNEAQLEKSRLLSDRFSAERPKGSFSTLEIQRTEQGDSAMYLCASSARGDYEQFFGPGTRLTVL.

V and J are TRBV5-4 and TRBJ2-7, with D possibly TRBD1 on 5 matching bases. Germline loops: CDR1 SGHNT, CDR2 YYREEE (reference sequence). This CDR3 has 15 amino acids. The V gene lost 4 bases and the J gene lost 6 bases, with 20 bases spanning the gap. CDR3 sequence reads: CASSHLGPTQGEQYF. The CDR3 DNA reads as TGTGCCAGCAGCCACTTAGGCCCGACTCAGGGCGAGCAGTACTTC.

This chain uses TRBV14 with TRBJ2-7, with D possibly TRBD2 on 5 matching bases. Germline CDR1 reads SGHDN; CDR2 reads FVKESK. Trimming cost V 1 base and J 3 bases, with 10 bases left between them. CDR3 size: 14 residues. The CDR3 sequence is CASSQAAEDYEQYF. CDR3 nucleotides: TGTGCCAGCAGCCAAGCAGCGGAAGACTACGAGCAGTACTTC.

The CDR3 bases are TGTGCCAGTGCCGGGACAGACATATACGAGCAGTACTTC. Its translation is CASAGTDIYEQYF. The rearrangement uses TRBV2 and TRBJ2-7; 7 bases match TRBD1. From germline, CDR1 is SNHLY and CDR2 FYNNEI. CDR3 size: 13 residues. V shed 9 bases and J 4 bases; nucleotides not matched to a gene: 9.

CDR3 amino acids: CATWTSGENTGELFF. CDR3 nucleotide sequence: TGTGCCACCTGGACTAGCGGAGAGAACACCGGGGAGCTGTTTTTT. The rearrangement uses TRBV15 and TRBJ2-2, with 10 bases lining up with TRBD2. CDR3 length equals 15 residues. Unmatched junction bases numbered 4, after V lost 8 bases and J lost 1 base. From germline, CDR1 is LNHNV and CDR2 YYDKDF (reference sequence).

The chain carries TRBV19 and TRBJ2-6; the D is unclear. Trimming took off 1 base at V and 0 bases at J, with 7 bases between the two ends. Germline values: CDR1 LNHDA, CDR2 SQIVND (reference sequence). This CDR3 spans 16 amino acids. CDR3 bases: TGTGCCAGTAGTATAGCTGTTCTCTCTGGGGCCAACGTCCTGACTTTC. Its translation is CASSIAVLSGANVLTF.

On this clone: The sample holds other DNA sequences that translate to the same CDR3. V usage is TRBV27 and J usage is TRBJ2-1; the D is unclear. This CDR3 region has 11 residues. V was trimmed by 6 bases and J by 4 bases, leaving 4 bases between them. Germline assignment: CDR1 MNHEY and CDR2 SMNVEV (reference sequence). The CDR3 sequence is CASSLYNEQFF. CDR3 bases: TGTGCCAGCAGCCTATACAATGAGCAGTTCTTC.

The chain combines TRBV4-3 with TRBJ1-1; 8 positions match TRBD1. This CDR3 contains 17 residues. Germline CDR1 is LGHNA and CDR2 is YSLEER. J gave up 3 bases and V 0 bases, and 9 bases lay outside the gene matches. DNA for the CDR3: TGCGCCAGCAGCCAAGAGGTGACAGGGGTTAGAGACACTGAAGCTTTCTTT. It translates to CASSQEVTGVRDTEAFF.

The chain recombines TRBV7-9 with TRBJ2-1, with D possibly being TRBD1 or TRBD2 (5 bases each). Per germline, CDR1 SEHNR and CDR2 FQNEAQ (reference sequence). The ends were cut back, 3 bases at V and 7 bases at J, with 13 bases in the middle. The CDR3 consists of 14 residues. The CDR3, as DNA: TGTGCCAGCAGCTTTCCCGGGGACGGGAATGAGCAGTTCTTC. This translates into CASSFPGDGNEQFF.

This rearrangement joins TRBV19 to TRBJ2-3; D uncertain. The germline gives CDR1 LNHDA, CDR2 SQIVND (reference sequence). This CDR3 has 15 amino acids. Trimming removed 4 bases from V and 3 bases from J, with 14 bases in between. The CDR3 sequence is CASSTMPVQTDTQYF. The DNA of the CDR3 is TGTGCCAGTAGTACAATGCCGGTACAGACAGATACGCAGTATTTT.

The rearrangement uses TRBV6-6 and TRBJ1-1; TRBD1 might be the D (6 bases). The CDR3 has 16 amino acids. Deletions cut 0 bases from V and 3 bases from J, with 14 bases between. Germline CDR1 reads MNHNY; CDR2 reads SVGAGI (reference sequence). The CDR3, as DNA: TGTGCCAGCAGTTACTCGAGGGGGATGAGGGACACTGAAGCTTTCTTT. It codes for CASSYSRGMRDTEAFF.